The 29 T cell receptor beta chains below come from one sample, sequenced in a study of T cell responses to AZD1222 COVID-19 vaccine. Generated by immunoSEQ multiplex PCR, the TCRdb table keeps only in-frame clones and is missing some. The table records about 44,000 clones, around 80% of them present only once. The specimen comprised peripheral blood, sampled on day 0 of AZD1222 vaccination. The receptors originated from an adult in good health.

The chain carries TRBV28 and TRBJ1-6; D unresolved. Trimming left V 3 bases short and J 0 bases short, with 6 bases between. The length of the CDR3 is 15 residues. From germline, CDR1 is MDHEN and CDR2 SYDVKM. CDR3: CASSLGSSYNSPLHF. The CDR3 DNA sequence: TGTGCCAGCAGTTTGGGAAGCTCCTATAATTCACCCCTCCACTTT.

The J gene is TRBJ1-1, the V gene TRBV29-1; possible D gene TRBD1, 5 bases. The germline V gene has CDR1 SQVTM and CDR2 ANQGSEA. This CDR3 region has 11 residues. CDR3 protein: CSGTALTEAFF. In DNA, the CDR3 is TGCAGTGGGACGGCCCTCACTGAAGCTTTCTTT. Looking up the rest from reference TRBV29-1 and TRBJ1-1 gives the full variable domain: SAVISQKPSRDICQRGTSLTIQCQVDSQVTMMFWYRQQPGQSLTLIATANQGSEATYESGFVIDKFPISRPNLTFSTLTVSNMSPEDSSIYLCSGTALTEAFFGQGTRLTVV.

This clone was observed once. The chain joins TRBV2 to TRBJ1-5; the D gene is possibly TRBD1 (6 bases). Per germline, CDR1 SNHLY and CDR2 FYNNEI. The V end was cut by 6 bases, the J end by 0 bases, with 15 bases between. The CDR3 is 16 residues long. This CDR3 is CASSLGTPSSNQPQHF. The DNA of the CDR3 is TGTGCCAGCAGCCTTGGGACACCCTCTAGCAATCAGCCCCAGCATTTT.

The chain is built from TRBV7-2 and TRBJ1-1; D is unresolved. The V end was cut by 2 bases, the J end by 5 bases, with 12 bases between. CDR1 is SGHTA and CDR2 is FQGNSA in the germline V gene. CDR3 length equals 14 residues. CDR3 coding DNA: TGTGCCAGCAGCTTAAGGGAGATGAGTACTGAAGCTTTCTTT. Translated: CASSLREMSTEAFF.

This sequence joins TRBV11-2 and TRBJ2-1; D ambiguous. The ends were cut back, 6 bases at V and 9 bases at J, with 12 bases in the middle. This CDR3 is built from 12 residues. Germline lookup yields CDR1 SGHAT and CDR2 FQNNGV. CDR3 in amino acids: CASRNMGSEQFF. The CDR3 DNA reads TGTGCCAGCAGGAACATGGGCAGTGAGCAGTTCTTC.

This chain links TRBV27 with TRBJ1-1; D gene uncertain. Germline values: CDR1 MNHEY, CDR2 SMNVEV (reference sequence). Trimming took 4 bases from V and 1 from J, leaving 7 bases between them. This CDR3 region has 13 residues. The CDR3 DNA reads as TGTGCCAGCAGTTCCCCGAGGAACACTGAAGCTTTCTTT. Translating gives CASSSPRNTEAFF.

V gene TRBV11-2 combines with J gene TRBJ1-3; possible D gene TRBD1, 6 bases. Looked up from germline, CDR1 is SGHAT and CDR2 is FQNNGV. CDR3 length equals 17 residues. V lost 1 base and J 0 bases, leaving 13 bases between the germline ends. Here the CDR3 DNA reads TGTGCCAGCAGCTTAGTGGGGGCGGTCAACTCTGGAAACACCATATATTTT. This translates into CASSLVGAVNSGNTIYF. The entire variable domain, with the rest obtained from reference TRBV11-2 and TRBJ1-3, is as follows: EAGVAQSPRYKIIEKRQSVAFWCNPISGHATLYWYQQILGQGPKLLIQFQNNGVVDDSQLPKDRFSAERLKGVDSTLKIQPAKLEDSAVYLCASSLVGAVNSGNTIYFGEGSWLTVV.

This chain links TRBV10-2 with TRBJ1-5; D gene unclear. CDR3 length: 13 amino acids. CDR1 is WSHSY and CDR2 is SAAADI in the germline V gene. Trimming removed 6 bases from V and 0 bases from J, with 6 bases in between. CDR3 residues: CASSGSSNQPQHF. CDR3 sequence (DNA): TGCGCCAGCAGCGGGAGTAGCAATCAGCCCCAGCATTTT.

This sequence joins TRBV7-6 and TRBJ2-7; 7 bases agree with TRBD2. Trimming cost V 2 bases and J 2 bases; bases outside gene matches: 6. This CDR3 is 15 amino acids long. Looked up from germline, CDR1 is SGHVS and CDR2 is FNYEAQ. For the CDR3, the DNA is TGTGCCAGCAGCTTAAGACTAGCTTTCACCTACGAGCAGTACTTC. This sequence encodes CASSLRLAFTYEQYF.

In this sample, this clone turned up a few times. The chain has TRBV6-5 and TRBJ1-2; 7 bases fit TRBD1. Germline V gene lookup returns CDR1 MNHEY and CDR2 SVGAGI. Unmatched junction bases numbered 11, after V lost 5 bases and J lost 5 bases. The CDR3 extends over 15 amino acids. CDR3 coding DNA: TGTGCCAGCAGTAGTCGACAGGGAAGCGGGTATGGCTACACCTTC. It encodes CASSSRQGSGYGYTF.

This clone was picked up one time. V gene TRBV9 combines with J gene TRBJ2-5; 7 bases match TRBD1. CDR3 length equals 13 residues. The V and J ends lost 3 bases and 3 bases, in that order; junction bases with no gene match: 2. Germline V gene lookup returns CDR1 SGDLS and CDR2 YYNGEE. CDR3 DNA sequence: TGTGCCAGCAGCGGCACAGGGGAAGAGACCCAGTACTTC. This translates into CASSGTGEETQYF. Looking up the rest from reference TRBV9 and TRBJ2-5 gives the full variable domain: DSGVTQTPKHLITATGQRVTLRCSPRSGDLSVYWYQQSLDQGLQFLIQYYNGEERAKGNILERFSAQQFPDLHSELNLSSLELGDSALYFCASSGTGEETQYFGPGTRLLVL.

The chain combines TRBV10-3 with TRBJ1-1; 9 bases agree with TRBD1. The CDR3 runs 13 residues. V was pared by 0 bases and J by 11 bases, with 4 bases of the junction left unmatched. Germline-derived CDR1 and CDR2 are ENHRY and SYGVKD. The CDR3 reads CAISESTGTGAFF. CDR3 in DNA: TGTGCCATCAGTGAGTCGACCGGGACAGGGGCTTTCTTT.

The chain is built from TRBV11-2 and TRBJ1-6, with D possibly TRBD1 on 5 matching bases. CDR1 and CDR2 (germline): SGHAT, FQNNGV. This CDR3 region has 18 residues. The V and J ends lost 3 bases and 9 bases respectively, with 24 bases between them. CDR3 region: CASSFTLRAGTGSSPLHF. The CDR3, as DNA: TGTGCCAGCAGCTTCACCCTCAGGGCGGGGACCGGGTCTTCACCCCTCCACTTT.

J is TRBJ2-3 and V is TRBV11-2; 9 bases are a match to TRBD2. From germline, CDR1 is SGHAT and CDR2 FQNNGV. The CDR3 sequence is 17 residues long. Trimming removed 5 bases from V and 0 bases from J; junction bases left unmatched: 9. The CDR3 DNA reads TGTGCCAGCAGCCCCGCCGCGGGGGGGCCGAGCACAGATACGCAGTATTTT. Protein product: CASSPAAGGPSTDTQYF.

The rearrangement joins TRBV6-1 to TRBJ1-2; D is unresolved. The germline CDR1 and CDR2 sequences are MNHNS and SASEGT. There are 16 residues in the CDR3. V was shortened by 0 bases and J by 6 bases, with 17 bases between the two germline ends. The CDR3 spells CASSEAIFTQLDGYTF. The CDR3, as DNA: TGTGCCAGCAGTGAAGCGATTTTCACCCAATTGGATGGCTACACCTTC.

J is TRBJ1-1 and V is TRBV9; no clear D gene. Germline assignment: CDR1 SGDLS and CDR2 YYNGEE. V shed 1 base and J shed 6 bases, with 10 bases lying between them. The CDR3 is 13 amino acids. CDR3 DNA: TGTGCCAGCAGCGTAATATCAGGAGCTGAAGCTTTCTTT. Translation gives CASSVISGAEAFF.

The chain combines TRBV15 with TRBJ2-7, with a tentative D call TRBD1 (7 bases). Germline lookup yields CDR1 LNHNV and CDR2 YYDKDF (reference sequence). The V end lost 1 base, the J end lost 6 bases, and 16 bases lay between the germline ends. The CDR3 totals 15 residues. CDR3 in DNA: TGTGCCACCAGCAGAGTGGGCGCCCAGGGGGGCGAGCAGTACTTC. Protein: CATSRVGAQGGEQYF.

V usage is TRBV7-3 and J usage is TRBJ1-4, with unresolved D. Trimming left V 7 bases short and J 0 bases short, with 15 bases between. The CDR3 sequence is 16 residues long. In germline, CDR1 is SGHTA, CDR2 FQGTGA. The CDR3 loop reads CASNPKLRSTNEKLFF. The DNA for the CDR3 is TGTGCCAGCAATCCTAAGCTCCGATCAACTAATGAAAAACTGTTTTTT. Using reference TRBV7-3 and TRBJ1-4 for the parts outside the CDR3, the full variable domain is GAGVSQTPSNKVTEKGKYVELRCDPISGHTALYWYRQSLGQGPEFLIYFQGTGAADDSGLPNDRFFAVRPEGSVSTLKIQRTERGDSAVYLCASNPKLRSTNEKLFFGSGTQLSVL.

V and J are TRBV4-2 and TRBJ2-7; D remains ambiguous. The CDR3 is 13 residues long. Per the germline V gene, CDR1 is LGHNA and CDR2 is YNFKEQ. Trimming stripped 2 bases from V and 1 base from J, with 6 bases between. The CDR3 protein is CASSQILSYEQYF. DNA of the CDR3: TGTGCCAGCAGCCAAATCCTGTCCTACGAGCAGTACTTC.

This clone was detected once. The rearrangement links TRBV19 to TRBJ2-2, with D possibly being TRBD2 (6 bases). Trimming cost V 5 bases and J 10 bases, with 17 bases left between them. Germline V gene data show CDR1 as LNHDA and CDR2 as SQIVND (reference sequence). This CDR3 has 14 residues. This CDR3 is CASSQGGKREELFF. The CDR3, as DNA: TGTGCCAGTAGTCAAGGAGGGAAGCGTGAGGAGCTGTTTTTT.

The chain uses TRBV7-2 and TRBJ2-3; TRBD2 matches at 8 bases. Germline trimming cut 5 bases from V and 4 bases from J; bases unmatched to any gene: 5. CDR1 and CDR2 from the germline V gene are SGHTA and FQGNSA. The CDR3 is 14 amino acids. The CDR3 nucleotides read TGTGCCAGCAGCCAGCTGGGACTAGCAGATACGCAGTATTTT. Residues: CASSQLGLADTQYF.

The rearrangement links TRBV10-3 to TRBJ2-5, with unresolved D. This CDR3 contains 13 residues. Germline V lookup: CDR1 ENHRY, CDR2 SYGVKD. V lost 4 bases to trimming and J lost 1 base, with 7 bases between them. CDR3: CAISGGRQETQYF. Here the CDR3 DNA reads TGTGCCATCAGTGGAGGACGCCAAGAGACCCAGTACTTC.

The chain recombines TRBV28 with TRBJ1-5; no firm D call. The ends were cut back, 5 bases at V and 6 bases at J, with 5 bases in the middle. CDR3 length equals 11 residues. Germline V gene lookup returns CDR1 MDHEN and CDR2 SYDVKM. The CDR3 protein is CASSGGQPQHF. The CDR3, as DNA: TGTGCCAGCAGTGGCGGTCAGCCCCAGCATTTT.

This chain links TRBV7-7 with TRBJ1-4, with 7 bases matching TRBD1. The CDR3 runs to 13 residues. J lost 11 bases, V lost 6 bases, and 9 bases had no gene match. Germline V gene sequence: CDR1 SSHAT, CDR2 FNYEAQ (reference sequence). This CDR3 is CASSWDSAGKLFF. The CDR3 region has the DNA TGTGCCAGCAGTTGGGACAGTGCTGGGAAACTGTTTTTT.

Comment on this clone: An end of the junction differs from the germline gene, which may be a read error. The rearrangement uses TRBV7-7 and TRBJ2-7, with D perhaps being TRBD1 or TRBD2 (5 bases each). The CDR3 spans 13 residues. Germline CDR1 reads SSHAT; CDR2 reads FNYEAQ (reference sequence). Here the CDR3 reads CASSPGGNYEQYF. DNA for the CDR3: TGTGCTAGCAGCCCTGGGGGAAACTACGAGCAGTACTTC.

The chain couples TRBV5-4 to TRBJ2-1; 7 bases align to TRBD1. Looked up from germline, CDR1 is SGHNT and CDR2 is YYREEE (reference sequence). CDR3 length: 15 amino acids. J gave up 2 bases and V 3 bases, and 5 bases lay outside the gene matches. CDR3 in amino acids: CASSSGTVPYNEQFF. The CDR3 DNA reads as TGTGCCAGCAGCTCGGGGACAGTCCCCTACAATGAGCAGTTCTTC.

The gene calls are TRBV19 and TRBJ2-7, with 11 bases identical to TRBD2. The J segment lost 6 bases and the V segment lost 4 bases, leaving 11 bases of the junction unmatched. CDR3 length: 16 residues. Germline CDR1 is LNHDA and CDR2 is SQIVND (reference sequence). This CDR3 reads CASSKSGTSGFFEQYF. For the CDR3, the DNA is TGTGCCAGTAGTAAATCCGGGACTAGCGGATTTTTCGAGCAGTACTTC.

V is TRBV6-5 and J is TRBJ1-5; TRBD1 agrees at 8 bases. Per the germline V gene, CDR1 is MNHEY and CDR2 is SVGAGI. The CDR3 extends over 13 amino acids. V gave up 4 bases and J gave up 5 bases; unmatched junction bases: 1. Here the CDR3 DNA reads TGTGCCAGCAGTTCAGGGGGCTATCAGCCCCAGCATTTT. Translating gives CASSSGGYQPQHF.

In this sample, this clone turned up a few times. The V gene is TRBV7-2, the J gene TRBJ1-2; possibly TRBD1 for D (5 bases). Germline V gene data show CDR1 as SGHTA and CDR2 as FQGNSA. Trimming took off 6 bases at V and 4 bases at J, with 15 bases between the two ends. The CDR3 spans 14 residues. CDR3: CASSPGGVLYGYTF. CDR3 DNA sequence: TGTGCCAGCAGTCCGGGGGGGGTCCTCTATGGCTACACCTTC.